The present entry profiles one T cell receptor (beta chain) with its context. The antigen is not known. This sample is part of a study of response to subunit inactivated influenza vaccine. Study results and limitations: Only a handful of new T cells, the authors suggested, are recruited with each seasonal influenza vaccination.

TCRdb recomputed calls from the RT-PCR reads with MiXCR, one row per CDR3 protein. The sample yields hundreds of thousands of distinct CDR3 sequences, approximately 12% seen once. Trimming took 1 base from V and 0 from J, leaving 15 bases between them. The length of the CDR3 is 17 residues. CDR1 and CDR2 from the germline V gene are DFQATT and SNEGSKA (reference sequence). The TCR comes from a man aged 45-65 years who received an inactivated influenza vaccine. The material sequenced was PBMCs from blood, taken on the day of vaccination. V usage is TRBV20-1 and J usage is TRBJ2-2; D is perhaps TRBD1 or TRBD2 (5 bases each). The CDR3, as DNA: TGCAGTGCTAGAGGACCTCAAGGGACGGCGAACACCGGGGAGCTGTTTTTT. Protein sequence: CSARGPQGTANTGELFF.